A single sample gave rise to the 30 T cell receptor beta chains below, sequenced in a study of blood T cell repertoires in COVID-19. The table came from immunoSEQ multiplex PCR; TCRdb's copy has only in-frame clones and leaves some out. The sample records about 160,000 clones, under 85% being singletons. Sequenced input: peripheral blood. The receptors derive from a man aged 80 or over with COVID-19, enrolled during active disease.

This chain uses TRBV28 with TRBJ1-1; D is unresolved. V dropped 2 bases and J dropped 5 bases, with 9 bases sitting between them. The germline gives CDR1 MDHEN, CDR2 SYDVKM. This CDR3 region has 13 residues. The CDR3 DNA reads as TGTGCCAGCAGTTTAAGAGGGCGGACTGAAGCTTTCTTT. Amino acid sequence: CASSLRGRTEAFF. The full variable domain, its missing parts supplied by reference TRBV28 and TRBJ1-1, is DVKVTQSSRYLVKRTGEKVFLECVQDMDHENMFWYRQDPGLGLRLIYFSYDVKMKEKGDIPEGYSVSREKKERFSLILESASTNQTSMYLCASSLRGRTEAFFGQGTRLTVV.

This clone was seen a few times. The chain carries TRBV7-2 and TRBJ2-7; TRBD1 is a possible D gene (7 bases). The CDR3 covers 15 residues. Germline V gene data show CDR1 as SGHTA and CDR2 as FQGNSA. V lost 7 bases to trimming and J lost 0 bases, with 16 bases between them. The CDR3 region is CASTRGQGGSYEQYF. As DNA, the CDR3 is TGTGCCAGCACCCGGGGGCAGGGGGGCTCCTACGAGCAGTACTTC.

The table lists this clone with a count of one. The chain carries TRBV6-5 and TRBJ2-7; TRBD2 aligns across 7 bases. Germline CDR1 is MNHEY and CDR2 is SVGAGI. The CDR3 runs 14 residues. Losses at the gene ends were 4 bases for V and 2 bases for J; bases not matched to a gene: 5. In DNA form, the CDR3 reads TGTGCCAGCAGTTTACCGGGACTAACCTACGAGCAGTACTTC. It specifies CASSLPGLTYEQYF.

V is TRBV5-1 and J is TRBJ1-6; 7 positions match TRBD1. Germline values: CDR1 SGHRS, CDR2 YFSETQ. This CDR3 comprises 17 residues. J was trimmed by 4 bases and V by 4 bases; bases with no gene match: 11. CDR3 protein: CASSTGPGGPYNSPLHF. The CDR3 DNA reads TGCGCCAGCAGCACCGGGCCAGGGGGGCCGTATAATTCACCCCTCCACTTT.

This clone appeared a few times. The CDR3 coding sequence is TGCAGCGTTTCCCAGGGCGGGGAGTACCAAGAGACCCAGTACTTC. It encodes CSVSQGGEYQETQYF. This chain joins TRBV29-1 and TRBJ2-5; maybe TRBD2 (6 bases). CDR3 size: 15 residues. Trimming stripped 5 bases from V and 0 bases from J, with 16 bases between. The germline CDR1 and CDR2 sequences are SQVTM and ANQGSEA.

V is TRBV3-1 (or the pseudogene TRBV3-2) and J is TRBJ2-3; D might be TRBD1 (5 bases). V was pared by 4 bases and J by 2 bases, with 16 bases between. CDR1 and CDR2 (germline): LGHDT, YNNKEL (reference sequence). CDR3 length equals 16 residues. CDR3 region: CASSPRSVGATDTQYF. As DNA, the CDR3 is TGTGCCAGCAGCCCTCGTAGTGTAGGGGCCACAGATACGCAGTATTTT.

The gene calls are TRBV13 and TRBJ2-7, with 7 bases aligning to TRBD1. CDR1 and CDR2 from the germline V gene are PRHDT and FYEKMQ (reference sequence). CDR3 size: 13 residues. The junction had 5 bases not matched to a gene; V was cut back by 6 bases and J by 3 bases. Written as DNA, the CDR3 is TGTGCCAGCAGAGACTGGGACAGCTACGAGCAGTACTTC. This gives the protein CASRDWDSYEQYF.

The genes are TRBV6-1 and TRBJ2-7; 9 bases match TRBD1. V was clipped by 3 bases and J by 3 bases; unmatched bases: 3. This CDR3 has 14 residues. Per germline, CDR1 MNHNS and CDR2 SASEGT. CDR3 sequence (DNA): TGTGCCAGCAGTGAGGACAGGGGATACTACGAGCAGTACTTC. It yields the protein CASSEDRGYYEQYF.

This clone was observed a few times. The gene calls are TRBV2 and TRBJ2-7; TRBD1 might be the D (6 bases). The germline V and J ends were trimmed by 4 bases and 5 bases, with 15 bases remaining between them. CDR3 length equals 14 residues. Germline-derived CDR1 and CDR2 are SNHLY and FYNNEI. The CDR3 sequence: CASSGIQGWHEQYF. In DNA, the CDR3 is TGTGCCAGCAGTGGTATACAGGGATGGCACGAGCAGTACTTC.

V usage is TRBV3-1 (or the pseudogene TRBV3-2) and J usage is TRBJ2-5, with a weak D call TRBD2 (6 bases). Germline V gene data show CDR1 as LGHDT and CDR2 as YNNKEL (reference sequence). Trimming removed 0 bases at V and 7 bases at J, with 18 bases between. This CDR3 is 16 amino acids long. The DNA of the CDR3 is TGTGCCAGCAGCCAAGATCCGGGGTCCCTGGGAGGGACCCAGTACTTC. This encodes CASSQDPGSLGGTQYF.

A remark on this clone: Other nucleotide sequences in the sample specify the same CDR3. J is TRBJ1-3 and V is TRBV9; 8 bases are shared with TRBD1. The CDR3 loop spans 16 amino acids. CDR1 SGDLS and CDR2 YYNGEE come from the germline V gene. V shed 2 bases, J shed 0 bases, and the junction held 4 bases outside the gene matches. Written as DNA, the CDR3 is TGTGCCAGCAGCGTGGGGACAGGTCTCTCTGGAAACACCATATATTTT. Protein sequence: CASSVGTGLSGNTIYF.

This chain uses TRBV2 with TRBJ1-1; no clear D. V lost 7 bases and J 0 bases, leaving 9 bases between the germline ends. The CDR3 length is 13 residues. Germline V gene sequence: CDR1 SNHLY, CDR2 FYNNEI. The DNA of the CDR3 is TGTGCCAGCAAGGAGACCGTGAACACTGAAGCTTTCTTT. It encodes CASKETVNTEAFF.

The CDR3 bases are TGTGCCAGCAGCTTAGGGGCAGGGCATACTTCCTACGAGCAGTACTTC. Translating it yields CASSLGAGHTSYEQYF. The rearrangement uses TRBV7-2 and TRBJ2-7; D possibly corresponds to TRBD1 (5 bases). The CDR3 runs 16 residues. V lost 1 base and J lost 1, with 14 bases in between. Per germline, CDR1 SGHTA and CDR2 FQGNSA.

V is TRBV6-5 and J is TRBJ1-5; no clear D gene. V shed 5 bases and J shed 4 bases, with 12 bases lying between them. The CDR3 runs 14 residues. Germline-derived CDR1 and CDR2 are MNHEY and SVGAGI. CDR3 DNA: TGTGCCAGCAGTCCAGGAAGGTCGAATCAGCCCCAGCATTTT. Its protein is CASSPGRSNQPQHF.

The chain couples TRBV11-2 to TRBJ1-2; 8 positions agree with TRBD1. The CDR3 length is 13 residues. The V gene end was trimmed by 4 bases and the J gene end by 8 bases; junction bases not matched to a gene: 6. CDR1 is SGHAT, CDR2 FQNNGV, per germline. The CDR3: CASSSDRAVGYTF. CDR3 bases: TGTGCCAGCAGCTCGGACAGGGCTGTAGGCTACACCTTC.

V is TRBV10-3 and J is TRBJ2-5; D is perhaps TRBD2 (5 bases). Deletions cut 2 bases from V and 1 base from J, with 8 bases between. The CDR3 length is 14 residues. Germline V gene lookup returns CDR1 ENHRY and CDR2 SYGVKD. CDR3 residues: CAISEGTSQETQYF. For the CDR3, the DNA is TGTGCCATCAGTGAGGGTACTAGCCAAGAGACCCAGTACTTC.

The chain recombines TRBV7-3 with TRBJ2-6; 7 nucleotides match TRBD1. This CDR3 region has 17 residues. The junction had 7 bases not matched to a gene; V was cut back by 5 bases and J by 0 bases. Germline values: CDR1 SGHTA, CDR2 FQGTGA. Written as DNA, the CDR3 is TGTGCCAGCAGCGGACAGGTTAAAGGCTCTGGGGCCAACGTCCTGACTTTC. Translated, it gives CASSGQVKGSGANVLTF.

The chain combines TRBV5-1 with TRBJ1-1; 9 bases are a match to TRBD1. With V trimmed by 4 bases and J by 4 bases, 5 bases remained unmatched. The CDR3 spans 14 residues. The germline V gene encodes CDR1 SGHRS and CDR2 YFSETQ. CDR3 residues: CASSVGTGTTEAFF. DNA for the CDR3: TGCGCCAGCAGCGTCGGGACAGGGACCACTGAAGCTTTCTTT.

The CDR3 region is CASSPRVGQPQHF. The CDR3 nucleotides read TGTGCCAGCTCACCACGCGTCGGTCAGCCCCAGCATTTT. J is TRBJ1-5 and V is TRBV18; D uncertain. V lost 1 base and J lost 6, with 7 bases in between. The CDR3 sequence is 13 residues long. Germline V gene lookup returns CDR1 KGHSH and CDR2 LQKENI.

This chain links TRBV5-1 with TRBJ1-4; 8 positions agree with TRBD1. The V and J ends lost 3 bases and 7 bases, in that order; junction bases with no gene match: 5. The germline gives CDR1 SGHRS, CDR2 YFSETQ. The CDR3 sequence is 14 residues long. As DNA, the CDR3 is TGCGCCAGCAGCTCCGGGACAGGAGGTGAAAAACTGTTTTTT. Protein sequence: CASSSGTGGEKLFF.

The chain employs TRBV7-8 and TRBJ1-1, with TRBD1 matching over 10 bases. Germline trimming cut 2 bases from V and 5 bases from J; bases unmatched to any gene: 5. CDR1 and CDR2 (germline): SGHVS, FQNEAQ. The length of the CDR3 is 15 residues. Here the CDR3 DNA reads TGTGCCAGCAGCTTAATGGGGACAGGGGTAACTGAAGCTTTCTTT. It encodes CASSLMGTGVTEAFF.

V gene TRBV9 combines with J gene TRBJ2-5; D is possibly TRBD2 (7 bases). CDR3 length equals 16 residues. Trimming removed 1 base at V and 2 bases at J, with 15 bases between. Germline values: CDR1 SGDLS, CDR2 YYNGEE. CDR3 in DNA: TGTGCCAGCAGCGTACAAGGGGGGGCCGTACAAGAGACCCAGTACTTC. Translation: CASSVQGGAVQETQYF.

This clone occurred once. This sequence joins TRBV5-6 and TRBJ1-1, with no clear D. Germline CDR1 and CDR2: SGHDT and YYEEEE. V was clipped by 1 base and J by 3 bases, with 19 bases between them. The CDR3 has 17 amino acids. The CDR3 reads CASSLSGHIIEDTEAFF. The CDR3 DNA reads TGTGCCAGCAGCTTGTCGGGTCACATCATAGAGGACACTGAAGCTTTCTTT.

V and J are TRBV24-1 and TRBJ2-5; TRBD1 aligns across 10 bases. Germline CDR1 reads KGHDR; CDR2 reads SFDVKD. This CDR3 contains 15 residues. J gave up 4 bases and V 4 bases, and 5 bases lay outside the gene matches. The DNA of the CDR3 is TGTGCCACCAGTGAGGGGGACAGGGGAGGAGAGACCCAGTACTTC. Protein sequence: CATSEGDRGGETQYF.

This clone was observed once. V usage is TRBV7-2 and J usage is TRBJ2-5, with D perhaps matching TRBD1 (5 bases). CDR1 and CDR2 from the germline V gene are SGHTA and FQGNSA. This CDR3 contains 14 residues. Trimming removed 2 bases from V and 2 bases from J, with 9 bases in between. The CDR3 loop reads CASSLTGVQETQYF. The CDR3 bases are TGTGCCAGCAGCTTAACAGGAGTTCAAGAGACCCAGTACTTC.

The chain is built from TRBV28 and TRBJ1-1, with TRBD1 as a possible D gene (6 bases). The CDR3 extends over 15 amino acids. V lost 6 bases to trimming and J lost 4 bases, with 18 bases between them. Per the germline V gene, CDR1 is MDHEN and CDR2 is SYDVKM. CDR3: CASSPWGGPRTEAFF. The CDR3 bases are TGTGCCAGCAGCCCGTGGGGGGGCCCGCGCACTGAAGCTTTCTTT.

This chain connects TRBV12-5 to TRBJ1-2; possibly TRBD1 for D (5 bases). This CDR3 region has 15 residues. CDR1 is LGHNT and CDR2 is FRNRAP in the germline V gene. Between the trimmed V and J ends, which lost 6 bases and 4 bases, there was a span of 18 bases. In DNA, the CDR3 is TGTGCTAGTGGCCCCCCGGGGGGGAACCTCTATGGCTACACCTTC. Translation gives CASGPPGGNLYGYTF.

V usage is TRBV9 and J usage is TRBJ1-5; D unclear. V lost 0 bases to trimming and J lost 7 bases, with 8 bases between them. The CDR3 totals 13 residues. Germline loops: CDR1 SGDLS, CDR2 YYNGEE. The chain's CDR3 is CASSVDPFQPQHF. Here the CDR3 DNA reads TGTGCCAGCAGCGTAGATCCCTTCCAGCCCCAGCATTTT. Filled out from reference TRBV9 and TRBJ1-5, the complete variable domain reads DSGVTQTPKHLITATGQRVTLRCSPRSGDLSVYWYQQSLDQGLQFLIQYYNGEERAKGNILERFSAQQFPDLHSELNLSSLELGDSALYFCASSVDPFQPQHFGDGTRLSIL.

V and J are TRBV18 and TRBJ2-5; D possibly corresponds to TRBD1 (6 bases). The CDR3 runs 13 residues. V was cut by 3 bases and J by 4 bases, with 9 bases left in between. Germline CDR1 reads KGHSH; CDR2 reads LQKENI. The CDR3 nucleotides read TGTGCCAGCTCACCTGGACAGCGAGAGACCCAGTACTTC. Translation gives CASSPGQRETQYF.

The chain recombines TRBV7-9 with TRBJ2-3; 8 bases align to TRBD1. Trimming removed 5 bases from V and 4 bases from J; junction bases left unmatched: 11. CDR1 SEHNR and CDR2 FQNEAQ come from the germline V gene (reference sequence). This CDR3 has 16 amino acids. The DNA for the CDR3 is TGTGCCAGCAGCGCCTGGACAGGGATCACCCCAGATACGCAGTATTTT. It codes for CASSAWTGITPDTQYF.